The following is a T cell receptor beta chain sequence with its context. A much larger clonotype is one base distant, so this may be a read error. The source material, RNA transcripts, was used to amplify TCR beta CDR3 regions. Initially, a first-round RT-PCR of the TCR CDR3 employed the HTBI primer set. TCRdb processed the multiplex PCR reads anew with MiXCR; each CDR3 protein has one entry. The sample has some 200,000 distinct CDR3 sequences; roughly 18% are singletons. This entry comes from a study of T cells in Graves' hyperthyroidism and ophthalmopathy. The CDR3 is 15 residues long. The authors deemed Graves' hyperthyroidism stable absent ophthalmopathy progression within 18 months. Hyperthyroidism patients were newly diagnosed, had disease duration under 2 months, and were aged 18 to 65 years. Based on clinical symptoms, serum thyroxine and TRAb, thyroid ultrasound and orbital computed tomography, diagnoses were reached.

This chain connects TRBV12-3 or TRBV12-4 to TRBJ1-5; 8 positions match TRBD1. The material sequenced was blood. The sequence came from a man aged 50-60 years with Graves' hyperthyroidism. The CDR3 region is CASSFGRTGHQPRHF. CDR3 coding DNA: TGTGCCAGCAGTTTTGGTAGGACAGGGCATCAGCCCCGGCATTTT.